These 9 T cell receptor beta chains originate from one sample sequenced in a study of T cell responses to AZD1222 COVID-19 vaccine. Some clones are missing from TCRdb's copy, which holds only in-frame ones; the method was immunoSEQ multiplex PCR. The data contain 140,000 to 150,000 clones, 85% to 90% of them seen just once; the ten biggest clones take up around 1.6%. The sample was peripheral blood, taken on day 0 of AZD1222 vaccination. These TCRs come from an adult in good health.

The chain carries TRBV13 and TRBJ2-3; TRBD2 matches at 8 bases. V lost 5 bases, J lost 0 bases, and 4 bases stayed unmatched. The CDR3 loop spans 15 amino acids. Germline assignment: CDR1 PRHDT and CDR2 FYEKMQ (reference sequence). CDR3 bases: TGTGCCAGCAGCCCACTAGCGGAAAGCACAGATACGCAGTATTTT. This codes for CASSPLAESTDTQYF.

V is TRBV5-4 and J is TRBJ1-1; 9 positions match TRBD1. Germline values: CDR1 SGHNT, CDR2 YYREEE (reference sequence). V gave up 4 bases and J gave up 1 base; unmatched junction bases: 8. The CDR3 is 16 residues long. The CDR3 DNA follows: TGTGCCAGCAGCAGGGGACAGGGAGGGAGGAACACTGAAGCTTTCTTT. This encodes CASSRGQGGRNTEAFF.

The chain recombines TRBV9 with TRBJ2-7; 7 bases line up with TRBD1. The CDR3 has 15 amino acids. Germline V gene lookup returns CDR1 SGDLS and CDR2 YYNGEE. V lost 1 base and J lost 5; bases outside the gene matches: 9. The CDR3 DNA is TGTGCCAGCAGCGTACTCCCCAGGGGGTTCAACGAGCAGTACTTC. Its protein is CASSVLPRGFNEQYF.

The chain uses TRBV6-5 and TRBJ1-1, with D uncertain. Germline values: CDR1 MNHEY, CDR2 SVGAGI. This CDR3 contains 13 residues. V was shortened by 7 bases and J by 4 bases, with 13 bases between the two germline ends. The CDR3 DNA reads TGTGCCAGCACCTTAACCCGGGGCACTGAAGCTTTCTTT. Translated: CASTLTRGTEAFF.

This chain links TRBV7-9 with TRBJ2-7; D ambiguous. V was cut by 4 bases and J by 5 bases, with 18 bases left in between. The CDR3 is made up of 15 amino acids. CDR1 is SEHNR and CDR2 is FQNEAQ in the germline V gene (reference sequence). Written as DNA, the CDR3 is TGTGCCAGCAGCTCCAACTTTGACCAGAATCACGAGCAGTACTTC. Encoded protein: CASSSNFDQNHEQYF.

The rearrangement joins TRBV6-1 to TRBJ1-1; TRBD1 matches 11 bases. Germline CDR1 reads MNHNS; CDR2 reads SASEGT. The CDR3 sequence is 16 residues long. V shed 0 bases and J 3 bases; nucleotides not matched to a gene: 3. CDR3 coding DNA: TGTGCCAGCAGTGAAGCGCCGGGACAGGGGGACACTGAAGCTTTCTTT. Its protein product is CASSEAPGQGDTEAFF.

CDR3 in amino acids: CASSHSIVAQETQYF. The CDR3 DNA reads as TGCGCCAGCAGCCACTCGATCGTGGCCCAAGAGACCCAGTACTTC. The chain links TRBV4-1 to TRBJ2-5; D is unresolved. Trimming took off 3 bases at V and 1 base at J, with 12 bases between the two ends. This CDR3 region has 15 residues. CDR1 is MGHRA, CDR2 YSYEKL, per germline.

This chain links TRBV7-2 with TRBJ2-5, with D tentatively TRBD1 (5 bases). Germline V gene lookup returns CDR1 SGHTA and CDR2 FQGNSA. V shed 2 bases and J shed 4 bases, with 14 bases lying between them. This CDR3 contains 15 residues. The CDR3 DNA reads as TGTGCCAGCAGCTTAATGAACAGGTTGGGAGAGACCCAGTACTTC. It translates to CASSLMNRLGETQYF.

This clone has a single count. The chain couples TRBV7-6 to TRBJ1-1, with D perhaps matching TRBD1 (5 bases). The length of the CDR3 is 13 residues. V was clipped by 4 bases and J by 6 bases, with 12 bases between them. Germline-derived CDR1 and CDR2 are SGHVS and FNYEAQ. CDR3 nucleotides: TGTGCCAGCAGCTCTTACCAGGGTGCTGAAGCTTTCTTT. Translating it yields CASSSYQGAEAFF.